A selection of T cell receptor beta chains follows, all from one sample in a study of shared clonotypes between healthy human individuals. Produced via immunoSEQ multiplex PCR; TCRdb's table is partial and in-frame only. This table has fewer than 3 million clones, just under 95% appearing once. The sequenced material came from naive CD4+ T cells from PBMCs. These receptors were collected from a man younger than 30 in good health. Some clones in this sample may be carry-over from other donors' samples. CDR3s include the opening cysteine and the closing phenylalanine or tryptophan. D genes are given only for firm matches. Rows may omit the clone size; those that give it use once, few, many or a size class.

CDR3 protein: CASSRAPSSLRGANTEAFF
CDR3 DNA: TGTGCCAGCAGTCGCGCCCCCTCAAGCCTCCGGGGGGCGAACACTGAAGCTTTCTTT
D gene: -
J gene: TRBJ1-1
clone size: -
V gene: TRBV28

CDR3 protein: CSASRSEQYF
CDR3 DNA: TGCAGTGCTAGCAGGAGCGAGCAGTACTTC
D gene: -
J gene: TRBJ2-7
clone size: -
V gene: TRBV20-1

CDR3 protein: CASSLVNPTNAQETQYF
CDR3 DNA: TGTGCCAGCAGCTTAGTAAACCCGACTAACGCACAAGAGACCCAGTACTTC
D gene: -
J gene: TRBJ2-5
clone size: -
V gene: TRBV11-3

CDR3 protein: CASSTTSGRGETQYF
CDR3 DNA: TGTGCCAGCAGCACCACTAGCGGGAGGGGGGAGACCCAGTACTTC
D gene: TRBD2
J gene: TRBJ2-5
clone size: -
V gene: TRBV11-2

CDR3 protein: CASSFGQGADTQYF
CDR3 DNA: TGTGCCAGCAGTTTTGGCCAGGGGGCAGATACGCAGTATTTT
D gene: TRBD1
J gene: TRBJ2-3
clone size: -
V gene: TRBV28

CDR3 protein: CASSSTERDPDRKNQPQHF
CDR3 DNA: TGTGCCAGCAGTTCAACCGAAAGGGATCCGGACAGGAAGAATCAGCCCCAGCATTTT
D gene: TRBD1
J gene: TRBJ1-5
clone size: -
V gene: TRBV27

CDR3 protein: CASSSPGSPSEKLFF
CDR3 DNA: TGTGCCAGCAGCTCTCCCGGGTCACCTTCTGAAAAACTGTTTTTT
D gene: -
J gene: TRBJ1-4
clone size: -
V gene: TRBV9

CDR3 protein: CASSYIPSTDTQYF
CDR3 DNA: TGTGCCAGCAGTTACATTCCTAGCACAGATACGCAGTATTTT
D gene: -
J gene: TRBJ2-3
clone size: -
V gene: TRBV6-6

CDR3 protein: CASSLSPGNTEAFF
CDR3 DNA: TGTGCCAGCAGCTTGTCCCCAGGGAACACTGAAGCTTTCTTT
D gene: -
J gene: TRBJ1-1
clone size: -
V gene: TRBV5-5

CDR3 protein: CASSQVRLRVPINEKLFF
CDR3 DNA: TGCGCCAGCAGCCAAGTCCGTTTAAGGGTGCCGATTAATGAAAAACTGTTTTTT
D gene: -
J gene: TRBJ1-4
clone size: -
V gene: TRBV4-1

CDR3 protein: CASSQDFGREHYGYTF
CDR3 DNA: TGTGCCAGCAGCCAAGATTTTGGCAGGGAGCACTATGGCTACACCTTC
D gene: -
J gene: TRBJ1-2
clone size: -
V gene: TRBV4-2

CDR3 protein: CASSYSTRPGSIQYF
CDR3 DNA: TGTGCCAGCAGTTACTCCACCCGACCCGGCAGCATTCAGTACTTC
D gene: -
J gene: TRBJ2-4
clone size: -
V gene: TRBV6-5

CDR3 protein: CAWSPTGNQPQHF
CDR3 DNA: TGTGCCTGGAGTCCGACGGGCAATCAGCCCCAGCATTTT
D gene: -
J gene: TRBJ1-5
clone size: few
V gene: TRBV30

CDR3 protein: CASSEAREAGPQETQYF
CDR3 DNA: TGTGCCAGCAGTGAAGCTAGGGAAGCGGGACCGCAAGAGACCCAGTACTTC
D gene: TRBD2
J gene: TRBJ2-5
clone size: -
V gene: TRBV6-1

CDR3 protein: CASSLASGGAEQYF
CDR3 DNA: TGTGCCAGCAGCTTAGCGTCCGGCGGCGCCGAGCAGTACTTC
D gene: -
J gene: TRBJ2-7
clone size: -
V gene: TRBV7-8

CDR3 protein: CASSGSGLAQPQHF
CDR3 DNA: TGTGCCAGCAGTGGATCGGGGCTAGCTCAGCCCCAGCATTTT
D gene: -
J gene: TRBJ1-5
clone size: -
V gene: TRBV2

CDR3 protein: CASGDRNQPQHF
CDR3 DNA: TGTGCCAGTGGGGACAGGAATCAGCCCCAGCATTTT
D gene: TRBD1
J gene: TRBJ1-5
clone size: -
V gene: TRBV28

CDR3 protein: CASSQERGQGYTF
CDR3 DNA: TGTGCCAGCAGCCAAGAAAGGGGACAAGGCTACACCTTC
D gene: -
J gene: TRBJ1-2
clone size: -
V gene: TRBV4-2

CDR3 protein: CASSLVAGPRAEAFF
CDR3 DNA: TGCGCCAGCAGCTTGGTGGCAGGGCCTAGGGCTGAAGCTTTCTTT
D gene: -
J gene: TRBJ1-1
clone size: -
V gene: TRBV5-1

CDR3 protein: CASSPPYPTGHSGANVLTF
CDR3 DNA: TGTGCCAGCTCACCACCCTATCCGACAGGGCACTCTGGGGCCAACGTCCTGACTTTC
D gene: TRBD1
J gene: TRBJ2-6
clone size: -
V gene: TRBV18

CDR3 protein: CASRWGLAGGTGELFF
CDR3 DNA: TGTGCCAGCAGATGGGGACTAGCGGGAGGCACCGGGGAGCTGTTTTTT
D gene: TRBD2
J gene: TRBJ2-2
clone size: -
V gene: TRBV5-4

CDR3 protein: CASSLRLAGDNEQFF
CDR3 DNA: TGTGCCAGCAGCTTAAGACTAGCGGGAGACAATGAGCAGTTCTTC
D gene: TRBD2
J gene: TRBJ2-1
clone size: -
V gene: TRBV7-3

CDR3 protein: CASSLTGTTQFF
CDR3 DNA: TGTGCCAGCAGCTTAACAGGGACTACGCAGTTCTTC
D gene: TRBD2
J gene: TRBJ2-1
clone size: -
V gene: TRBV7-3

CDR3 protein: CATSTAAAWTGELFF
CDR3 DNA: TGTGCCACCTCGACAGCCGCCGCGTGGACCGGGGAGCTGTTTTTT
D gene: -
J gene: TRBJ2-2
clone size: -
V gene: TRBV5-8

CDR3 protein: CASSTRTGTEAFF
CDR3 DNA: TGTGCCAGCAGCACCCGGACCGGCACTGAAGCTTTCTTT
D gene: -
J gene: TRBJ1-1
clone size: once
V gene: TRBV7-2

CDR3 protein: CATSKPGISYEQYF
CDR3 DNA: TGTGCCACCAGCAAGCCCGGGATCTCCTACGAGCAGTACTTC
D gene: -
J gene: TRBJ2-7
clone size: once
V gene: TRBV15

CDR3 protein: CASSSLVGRGPHEQYF
CDR3 DNA: TGTGCCAGCAGCTCACTCGTGGGCAGGGGGCCCCACGAGCAGTACTTC
D gene: TRBD1
J gene: TRBJ2-7
clone size: -
V gene: TRBV11-2

CDR3 protein: CASSLAGGNYEQYF
CDR3 DNA: TGTGCCAGCAGCTTGGCCGGGGGTAACTACGAGCAGTACTTC
D gene: -
J gene: TRBJ2-7
clone size: once
V gene: TRBV5-6

CDR3 protein: CASSYIRSGHNEQFF
CDR3 DNA: TGTGCCAGCAGTTACATCCGTTCGGGTCACAATGAGCAGTTCTTC
D gene: -
J gene: TRBJ2-1
clone size: -
V gene: TRBV6-6

CDR3 protein: CAIRGETGGGNIQYF
CDR3 DNA: TGTGCCATCAGAGGGGAGACAGGGGGCGGAAACATTCAGTACTTC
D gene: TRBD1
J gene: TRBJ2-4
clone size: -
V gene: TRBV10-3

CDR3 protein: CATSRDTRNTGELFF
CDR3 DNA: TGTGCCACCAGCAGAGATACAAGGAACACCGGGGAGCTGTTTTTT
D gene: -
J gene: TRBJ2-2
clone size: -
V gene: TRBV15

CDR3 protein: CASSLGGASTDTQYF
CDR3 DNA: TGTGCCAGCAGCCTGGGGGGAGCTAGCACAGATACGCAGTATTTT
D gene: -
J gene: TRBJ2-3
clone size: -
V gene: TRBV11-2

CDR3 protein: CASRGLAGSNEQFF
CDR3 DNA: TGTGCCAGCAGAGGACTAGCGGGGTCCAATGAGCAGTTCTTC
D gene: TRBD2
J gene: TRBJ2-1
clone size: -
V gene: TRBV6-1

CDR3 protein: CASSVAGGYGEQFF
CDR3 DNA: TGTGCCAGTAGTGTGGCGGGAGGGTACGGTGAGCAGTTCTTC
D gene: TRBD2
J gene: TRBJ2-1
clone size: few
V gene: TRBV19

CDR3 protein: CATSRGQVYGYTF
CDR3 DNA: TGTGCCACCAGCAGGGGACAGGTCTATGGCTACACCTTC
D gene: TRBD1
J gene: TRBJ1-2
clone size: few
V gene: TRBV15

CDR3 protein: CASSLLPSGRGWTGELFF
CDR3 DNA: TGTGCCAGCAGCTTATTACCTAGCGGGAGGGGTTGGACCGGGGAGCTGTTTTTT
D gene: TRBD2
J gene: TRBJ2-2
clone size: -
V gene: TRBV7-3

CDR3 protein: CASSPSPGGPYNEQFF
CDR3 DNA: TGCGCCAGCAGCCCCTCCCCGGGAGGGCCCTACAATGAGCAGTTCTTC
D gene: TRBD2
J gene: TRBJ2-1
clone size: -
V gene: TRBV5-1

CDR3 protein: CAISERWEDYVQYF
CDR3 DNA: TGTGCCATCAGTGAAAGGTGGGAAGACTACGTGCAGTACTTC
D gene: -
J gene: TRBJ2-7
clone size: -
V gene: TRBV10-3

CDR3 protein: CASSLTGGTEAFF
CDR3 DNA: TGTGCCAGCAGCTTAACAGGGGGCACTGAAGCTTTCTTT
D gene: TRBD1
J gene: TRBJ1-1
clone size: -
V gene: TRBV7-2

CDR3 protein: CASSNKGLAGEDTQYF
CDR3 DNA: TGTGCCAGCAGTAACAAAGGGCTAGCGGGAGAAGATACGCAGTATTTT
D gene: TRBD2
J gene: TRBJ2-3
clone size: -
V gene: TRBV7-8

CDR3 protein: CASSFGGQETQYF
CDR3 DNA: TGTGCCAGCAGCTTCGGGGGCCAAGAGACCCAGTACTTC
D gene: -
J gene: TRBJ2-5
clone size: once
V gene: TRBV5-4

CDR3 protein: CAISANSRNTEAFF
CDR3 DNA: TGTGCCATCAGTGCCAACAGCCGAAACACTGAAGCTTTCTTT
D gene: -
J gene: TRBJ1-1
clone size: -
V gene: TRBV10-3

CDR3 protein: CASSVGRGQLNEKLFF
CDR3 DNA: TGTGCCAGCAGCGTAGGCAGGGGCCAACTTAATGAAAAACTGTTTTTT
D gene: -
J gene: TRBJ1-4
clone size: -
V gene: TRBV9

CDR3 protein: CASSTQGRGRVDGAKNIQYF
CDR3 DNA: TGTGCCAGCAGCACCCAAGGCAGGGGGCGGGTGGATGGGGCCAAAAACATTCAGTACTTC
D gene: TRBD1
J gene: TRBJ2-4
clone size: -
V gene: TRBV2

CDR3 protein: CSVVGVDGEKLFF
CDR3 DNA: TGCAGCGTTGTGGGGGTCGACGGTGAAAAACTGTTTTTT
D gene: -
J gene: TRBJ1-4
clone size: -
V gene: TRBV29-1

CDR3 protein: CASSLRGTSYEQYF
CDR3 DNA: TGTGCCAGCAGTTTACGCGGGACGTCCTACGAGCAGTACTTC
D gene: -
J gene: TRBJ2-7
clone size: -
V gene: TRBV28

CDR3 protein: CSLLFGGGSSYNEQFF
CDR3 DNA: TGCAGCCTTCTATTTGGTGGCGGGAGCTCCTACAATGAGCAGTTCTTC
D gene: TRBD2
J gene: TRBJ2-1
clone size: -
V gene: TRBV29-1

CDR3 protein: CASSLELVRNTGELFF
CDR3 DNA: TGTGCCAGCAGCTTAGAGCTCGTCAGGAACACCGGGGAGCTGTTTTTT
D gene: -
J gene: TRBJ2-2
clone size: -
V gene: TRBV7-7

CDR3 protein: CAIRAASMNTEAFF
CDR3 DNA: TGTGCCATCAGGGCAGCTTCTATGAACACTGAAGCTTTCTTT
D gene: -
J gene: TRBJ1-1
clone size: few
V gene: TRBV10-3

CDR3 protein: CACRGQETQYF
CDR3 DNA: TGTGCCTGCAGGGGGCAAGAGACCCAGTACTTC
D gene: TRBD1
J gene: TRBJ2-5
clone size: -
V gene: TRBV28